This entry lists 27 T cell receptor beta chains sequenced from one sample in a study of CD4 T cells in relation to SARS-CoV-2 and coronaviruses. The unexposed donors gave CD4+ T cells in about 2011-2019, prior to COVID-19. Produced via immunoSEQ multiplex PCR; TCRdb's table is partial and in-frame only. This table holds some 65,000 clones, about nine tenths found once. The sequencing sample was made of memory CD4+ T cells from PBMCs. These receptors all stem from a human donor in good health.

The chain combines TRBV28 with TRBJ1-6; D is uncertain. This CDR3 region has 16 residues. V was cut by 7 bases and J by 5 bases, with 18 bases left in between. CDR1 and CDR2 from the germline V gene are MDHEN and SYDVKM. The CDR3 sequence is CASTTIGKGNNSPLHF. The CDR3 DNA is TGTGCCAGCACCACTATAGGGAAGGGTAATAATTCACCCCTCCACTTT.

The V and J genes are TRBV7-8 and TRBJ2-1; 9 bases are shared with TRBD2. The length of the CDR3 is 15 residues. J lost 3 bases, V lost 5 bases, and 5 bases had no gene match. Germline V gives CDR1 SGHVS, CDR2 FQNEAQ. The chain's CDR3 is CASSPRGGFYNEQFF. DNA of the CDR3: TGTGCCAGCAGCCCGCGGGGGGGCTTCTACAATGAGCAGTTCTTC.

V usage is TRBV5-8 and J usage is TRBJ1-5, with 12 positions matching TRBD1. CDR1 is SGHTS and CDR2 is YDEGEE in the germline V gene. This CDR3 contains 15 residues. Trimming cost V 5 bases and J 6 bases; bases outside gene matches: 6. The CDR3: CASSFGTGGSQPQHF. The CDR3, as DNA: TGTGCCAGCAGTTTCGGGACAGGGGGCAGTCAGCCCCAGCATTTT.

This sequence joins TRBV18 and TRBJ2-6; tentative D call: TRBD1 (6 bases). The CDR3 sequence is 17 residues long. Germline CDR1 and CDR2: KGHSH and LQKENI. Trimming shortened V by 0 bases and J by 2 bases, and 11 bases separated the two germline ends. The CDR3 DNA follows: TGTGCCAGCTCACCACCGGCAGGGGTGGCTGGGGCCAACGTCCTGACTTTC. This gives the protein CASSPPAGVAGANVLTF.

V gene TRBV9 combines with J gene TRBJ1-5; no definite D call. CDR1 is SGDLS and CDR2 is YYNGEE in the germline V gene. The V gene lost 2 bases and the J gene lost 6 bases, with 9 bases spanning the gap. This CDR3 is 13 amino acids long. Here the CDR3 reads CASSVSFGQPQHF. The DNA for the CDR3 is TGTGCCAGCAGCGTTTCCTTCGGTCAGCCCCAGCATTTT.

This chain joins TRBV5-4 and TRBJ2-5; D is tentatively TRBD1 or TRBD2 (5 bases each). The CDR3 is made up of 16 amino acids. CDR1 is SGHNT and CDR2 is YYREEE in the germline V gene (reference sequence). Between the trimmed V and J ends, which lost 4 bases and 3 bases, there was a span of 19 bases. The CDR3 DNA follows: TGTGCCAGCAGCCCCAGAACCCGGGACGCCAAAGAGACCCAGTACTTC. Residues: CASSPRTRDAKETQYF.

The chain uses TRBV18 and TRBJ2-1; the match to TRBD2 covers 11 bases. V lost 6 bases, J lost 6 bases, and 10 bases stayed unmatched. The germline gives CDR1 KGHSH, CDR2 LQKENI. The CDR3 runs to 16 residues. The DNA for the CDR3 is TGTGCCAGCTCTCCCCCGGGACTAGCGGCAAGCAATGAGCAGTTCTTC. Amino acids: CASSPPGLAASNEQFF.

The gene calls are TRBV7-3 and TRBJ2-5, with 9 bases lining up with TRBD2. From germline, CDR1 is SGHTA and CDR2 FQGTGA. This CDR3 is 15 amino acids long. With V trimmed by 0 bases and J by 7 bases, 6 bases remained unmatched. This chain's CDR3 is CASSLTAGGSGTQYF. The CDR3 nucleotides are TGTGCCAGCAGCTTAACGGCGGGGGGGAGCGGGACCCAGTACTTC.

This clone showed up just a few times. This chain joins TRBV10-3 and TRBJ1-1; TRBD1 aligns across 7 bases. Germline trimming cut 6 bases from V and 1 base from J; bases unmatched to any gene: 2. CDR1 ENHRY and CDR2 SYGVKD come from the germline V gene. This CDR3 has 13 amino acids. The CDR3 nucleotides read TGTGCCATCAGGGGACAGCCGAACACTGAAGCTTTCTTT. Its protein product is CAIRGQPNTEAFF.

The gene calls are TRBV27 and TRBJ2-5; D gene uncertain. Per germline, CDR1 MNHEY and CDR2 SMNVEV (reference sequence). The CDR3 runs 13 residues. The ends were cut back, 6 bases at V and 5 bases at J, with 13 bases in the middle. This CDR3 is CASRPPGSETQYF. CDR3 nucleotides: TGTGCCAGCAGGCCGCCCGGGTCGGAGACCCAGTACTTC.

This chain links TRBV9 with TRBJ1-5, with 11 nucleotides matching TRBD1. The germline gives CDR1 SGDLS, CDR2 YYNGEE. V shed 0 bases, J shed 6 bases, and the junction held 5 bases outside the gene matches. This CDR3 has 16 residues. This CDR3 reads CASSVGTGGEFQPQHF. The CDR3, as DNA: TGTGCCAGCAGCGTAGGGACAGGGGGCGAGTTTCAGCCCCAGCATTTT.

J is TRBJ1-2 and V is TRBV29-1, with 12 bases that match TRBD1. J gave up 7 bases and V 5 bases, and 11 bases lay outside the gene matches. Looked up from germline, CDR1 is SQVTM and CDR2 is ANQGSEA. This CDR3 contains 15 residues. CDR3 region: CSVKKPGQGAGGYTF. The CDR3, as DNA: TGCAGCGTTAAAAAGCCGGGACAGGGGGCGGGTGGCTACACCTTC.

This sequence joins TRBV4-1 and TRBJ2-2, with 11 nucleotides matching TRBD1. Germline-derived CDR1 and CDR2 are MGHRA and YSYEKL. With V trimmed by 1 base and J by 3 bases, 1 base remained unmatched. The CDR3 is 16 residues long. CDR3 coding DNA: TGCGCCAGCAGCCAAGGGACAGGGGGCCACACCGGGGAGCTGTTTTTT. Residues: CASSQGTGGHTGELFF.

J is TRBJ1-6 and V is TRBV7-9; no definite D call. This CDR3 contains 11 residues. Germline V lookup: CDR1 SEHNR, CDR2 FQNEAQ (reference sequence). Trimming took off 1 base at V and 15 bases at J, with 7 bases between the two ends. This chain's CDR3 is CASSLGFGLHF. The CDR3 nucleotides read TGTGCCAGCAGCTTAGGGTTCGGCCTCCACTTT.

The DNA for the CDR3 is TGTGCCAGCAGCCCCGGGGCCAACGTCCTGACTTTC. Translated: CASSPGANVLTF. The chain couples TRBV7-3 to TRBJ2-6; D remains unclear. The germline V and J ends were trimmed by 5 bases and 4 bases, with 3 bases remaining between them. Germline V gene sequence: CDR1 SGHTA, CDR2 FQGTGA. The CDR3 loop spans 12 amino acids.

V gene TRBV12-3 or TRBV12-4 combines with J gene TRBJ1-2; D is perhaps TRBD1 (5 bases). The length of the CDR3 is 12 residues. V dropped 7 bases and J dropped 3 bases, with 9 bases sitting between them. CDR3 DNA sequence: TGTGCCAGCACCAGGGTTGACTATGGCTACACCTTC. The encoded protein is CASTRVDYGYTF.

This sequence joins TRBV2 and TRBJ2-1; possibly TRBD1 or TRBD2 for D (7 bases each). The germline V and J ends were trimmed by 11 bases and 3 bases, with 14 bases remaining between them. This CDR3 region has 13 residues. Germline CDR1 SNHLY, CDR2 FYNNEI. The CDR3 sequence: CAGQGGIYNEQFF. CDR3 sequence (DNA): TGTGCCGGCCAGGGGGGGATCTACAATGAGCAGTTCTTC.

The chain is built from TRBV13 and TRBJ1-5; TRBD1 matches 8 bases. This CDR3 is built from 16 residues. The ends lost 3 bases at V and 6 bases at J; junction bases unmatched: 10. CDR1 PRHDT and CDR2 FYEKMQ come from the germline V gene (reference sequence). This CDR3 is CASSLTTGAYRQPQHF. In DNA, the CDR3 is TGTGCCAGCAGCTTGACGACAGGGGCTTACCGTCAGCCCCAGCATTTT.

The chain is built from TRBV3-1 (or the pseudogene TRBV3-2) and TRBJ2-5; D is possibly TRBD1 (5 bases). Germline lookup yields CDR1 LGHDT and CDR2 YNNKEL (reference sequence). V lost 4 bases to trimming and J lost 5 bases, with 20 bases between them. The CDR3 covers 16 residues. The CDR3 reads CASSRNAGSGRETQYF. CDR3 nucleotide sequence: TGTGCCAGCAGCCGGAATGCAGGGTCGGGTCGGGAGACCCAGTACTTC.

This sequence joins TRBV19 and TRBJ2-3, with TRBD2 identical over 12 bases. V was clipped by 5 bases and J by 4 bases; unmatched bases: 7. The germline gives CDR1 LNHDA, CDR2 SQIVND (reference sequence). The CDR3 runs to 16 residues. CDR3 coding DNA: TGTGCCAGTAGTGCGGCCCTAGCGGGGGGGCCAGATACGCAGTATTTT. It encodes CASSAALAGGPDTQYF.

This clone appeared a few times. The chain employs TRBV19 and TRBJ1-2; 8 bases agree with TRBD1. The CDR3 sequence is 14 residues long. V shed 4 bases, J shed 4 bases, and the junction held 5 bases outside the gene matches. The V gene's germline CDR1 is LNHDA and CDR2 SQIVND (reference sequence). The CDR3 DNA reads as TGTGCCAGTAGTAGACAGGGGACAAGCTATGGCTACACCTTC. Its protein is CASSRQGTSYGYTF.

The rearrangement joins TRBV25-1 to TRBJ2-1; D perhaps matches TRBD1 (5 bases). Per germline, CDR1 MGHDK and CDR2 SYGVNS. The CDR3 length is 15 residues. Between the trimmed V and J ends, which lost 3 bases and 7 bases, there was a span of 16 bases. The CDR3 DNA is TGTGCCAGCAGTGACCCCGGACAAATGGCGAATGAGCAGTTCTTC. Protein sequence: CASSDPGQMANEQFF.

V usage is TRBV6-2 or TRBV6-3 and J usage is TRBJ2-5; 11 bases agree with TRBD1. CDR1 and CDR2 from the germline V gene are MNHEY and SVGEGT. This CDR3 has 16 residues. The V and J ends lost 3 bases and 4 bases, in that order; junction bases with no gene match: 7. The CDR3 coding sequence is TGTGCCAGCAGTTATCGGGACAGGGGGAGAGGAGAGACCCAGTACTTC. It encodes CASSYRDRGRGETQYF.

The rearrangement links TRBV7-9 to TRBJ1-2; 7 bases are a match to TRBD1. Germline values: CDR1 SEHNR, CDR2 FQNEAQ (reference sequence). The CDR3 runs 14 residues. J gave up 1 base and V 5 bases, and 4 bases lay outside the gene matches. CDR3 coding DNA: TGTGCCAGCAGCGTTACAGGGGTTAACTATGGCTACACCTTC. Amino acids: CASSVTGVNYGYTF.

The chain recombines TRBV27 with TRBJ2-5; 9 nucleotides agree with TRBD1. With 2 bases clipped from V and 4 bases from J, the junction kept 2 bases outside the gene matches. CDR3 length: 14 residues. Per germline, CDR1 MNHEY and CDR2 SMNVEV (reference sequence). CDR3 sequence: CASSLVDRGETQYF. The DNA of the CDR3 is TGTGCCAGCAGTTTAGTGGACAGGGGAGAGACCCAGTACTTC.

CDR3 DNA sequence: TGTGCCAGCAGCCCCCCGGGGAAGGGAGGGCGAGGTGGCTACACCTTC. Translated: CASSPPGKGGRGGYTF. The chain carries TRBV5-6 and TRBJ1-2; D is undetermined. Looked up from germline, CDR1 is SGHDT and CDR2 is YYEEEE. V gave up 4 bases and J gave up 7 bases, with 23 bases separating them. This CDR3 is 16 amino acids long. Supplemented by reference TRBV5-6 and TRBJ1-2, the full variable domain reads DAGVTQSPTHLIKTRGQQVTLRCSPKSGHDTVSWYQQALGQGPQFIFQYYEEEERQRGNFPDRFSGHQFPNYSSELNVNALLLGDSALYLCASSPPGKGGRGGYTFGSGTRLTVV.

The chain couples TRBV28 to TRBJ1-1, with 7 bases identical to TRBD1. V gave up 2 bases and J gave up 4 bases; unmatched junction bases: 4. Germline-derived CDR1 and CDR2 are MDHEN and SYDVKM. The CDR3 runs to 14 residues. Written as DNA, the CDR3 is TGTGCCAGCAGTTTACCAGGGGGAGGCACTGAAGCTTTCTTT. Its protein product is CASSLPGGGTEAFF.